This TCR beta chain is drawn from a study of T cell repertoires in cytomegalovirus infection. General study results and limits: Dominating the ex vivo response were TCR beta clonotypes that were CMV-specific and HLA-C-restricted.

TCRdb used MiXCR to reprocess the reads, holding one entry per CDR3 protein. The data contain some 900,000 distinct CDR3 sequences, approximately 32% of them singletons. The CDR3 runs 15 residues. Trimming shortened V by 5 bases and J by 5 bases, and 18 bases separated the two germline ends. Notes on this clonotype: What it binds is unknown.

The sequence came from a human donor in good health (CMV status not recorded). Some clones in this sample may be carry-over from other donors' samples. The chain uses TRBV12-3 or TRBV12-4 and TRBJ2-5, with a tentative D call TRBD2 (6 bases). The source was cultured CD8+ T cells from PBMCs, collected from culture after CMV antigen stimulation. CDR3 coding DNA: TGTGCCAGCAGTAGAGGGACTGCCCCTTCGGAGACCCAGTACTTC. This sequence encodes CASSRGTAPSETQYF.